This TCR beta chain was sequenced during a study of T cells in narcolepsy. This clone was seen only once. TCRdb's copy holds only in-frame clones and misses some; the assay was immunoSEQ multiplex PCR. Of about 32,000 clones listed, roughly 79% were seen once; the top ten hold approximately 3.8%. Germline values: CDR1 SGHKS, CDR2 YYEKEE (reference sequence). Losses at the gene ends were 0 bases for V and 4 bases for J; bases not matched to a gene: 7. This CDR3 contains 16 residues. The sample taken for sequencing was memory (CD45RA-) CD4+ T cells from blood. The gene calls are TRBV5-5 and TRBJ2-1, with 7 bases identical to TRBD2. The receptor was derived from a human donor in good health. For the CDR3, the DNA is TGTGCCAGCAGCTTGGGAACCGGACTAGTATACAATGAGCAGTTCTTC. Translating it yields CASSLGTGLVYNEQFF.